These T cell receptor beta chains were read from a single sample in a study of OX40 agonist ivuxolimab in advanced cancers. Method: immunoSEQ multiplex PCR; TCRdb's copy keeps in-frame clones and lacks some. The profile shows about 58,000 clones, under 90% of them singletons. The input for sequencing was CD4+ or CD8+ T cells sorted from blood, taken in a trial of the OX40 agonist ivuxolimab. The receptor set was obtained from an adult with an advanced solid tumor such as melanoma, head and neck, liver or kidney cancer. Both conserved end residues are trimmed from each CDR3.

TRBV30	TRBJ1-1	AWSSLRGRDTEAF
TRBV30	TRBJ2-3	AWSRWTSGSGWQY
TRBV5-8	TRBJ2-2	ASSPRIEVNTGELF
TRBV7-8	TRBJ2-1	ASSSFTGTGVPNEQF
TRBV7-2	TRBJ1-2	ASSPPDRPHGYT
TRBV7-3	TRBJ1-2	ASSPGVVGYGYT
TRBV11-2	TRBJ2-1	ASSYGRAGEQF
TRBV7-2	TRBJ1-1	ASSRTGVGTEAF
TRBV30	TRBJ2-7	AWSPTGGKQY
TRBV2	TRBJ1-1	ASSQQGGNTEAF
TRBV25-1	TRBJ2-3	ASSSPVTDTQY
TRBV7-9	TRBJ1-2	ASSVSSGGRGYT
TRBV30	TRBJ2-7	AWGGSLYEQY
TRBV19	TRBJ1-5	ASKDRGHQPQH
TRBV7-8	TRBJ1-1	ASSRTPPRAIATEAF
TRBV7-2	TRBJ2-3	ASSLLAGGTDTQY
TRBV2	TRBJ1-2	ASSRTDSQVYGYT
TRBV6-1	TRBJ1-1	ASSEVRGTEAF
TRBV6-5	TRBJ1-1	ASSYLGARGTEAF
TRBV15	TRBJ2-3	ATSRDGQGADTQY
TRBV7-3	TRBJ2-2	ASSLFPPGAVGGELF
TRBV6-5	TRBJ2-1	ASQGAGGYNEQF
TRBV6-5	-	ASSDGGGGTYEQY
TRBV18	TRBJ2-7	ASSARDGGSYEQY
TRBV5-1	TRBJ1-1	ASSSLFDGRGMNTEAF
TRBV4-1	TRBJ2-5	ASSQDPAGMRETQY
TRBV4-2	TRBJ1-4	ASSLDRATEKLF
TRBV7-9	TRBJ2-1	ASSPHNEQF
TRBV18	TRBJ2-7	ASSPGQTSLSEQY
TRBV2	TRBJ2-1	ASSDQRGEQF
TRBV30	TRBJ1-5	AWSVSGEGRVPQH
TRBV30	TRBJ2-1	AWSADGNNEQF
TRBV28	TRBJ2-4	ASSTTRAVKNIQY
TRBV28	TRBJ2-7	ASSHTIYEQY
TRBV23-1	TRBJ2-2	ASSQSGLAETQNTGELF
TRBV6-5	TRBJ1-6	ASSLDREYSPLH
TRBV30	TRBJ1-4	AWSSRGGSNEKLF
TRBV19	TRBJ1-5	ASSIGGGQSNQPQH
TRBV4-3	TRBJ1-2	ASSLGSRDDYGYT
TRBV7-2	TRBJ1-2	ASSLGPDRGGGYT
TRBV7-8	TRBJ2-2	ASSLASFDTGELF
TRBV30	TRBJ2-7	AWRSDRATYEQY
TRBV13	TRBJ2-3	ASSRSGRADTQY
TRBV18	TRBJ1-1	ASSPRPDRATEAF
TRBV5-1	TRBJ2-7	ASSLEASGGWEQY
TRBV7-2	TRBJ1-6	ASSLGGASYNSPLH
TRBV7-2	TRBJ2-1	ASSFGGEAYNEQF
TRBV7-7	TRBJ2-1	ASSLGLGGGGEQF
TRBV6-5	TRBJ1-1	ASIGSGQGTWEAF
TRBV9	TRBJ1-5	ASSGGTPGQPQH
TRBV7-9	TRBJ1-1	ASSRGTGGKTEAF
TRBV19	TRBJ1-4	ASSILQGSEKLF
TRBV11-3	TRBJ1-6	ASSFGTLLGSPLH
TRBV5-1	TRBJ1-1	ASIGTVGKAF
TRBV10-2	TRBJ1-1	ASSEEKTGVLNTEAF
TRBV6-1	TRBJ2-1	ARVGGNNEQF
TRBV5-1	TRBJ2-3	ASKSGGAKDTQY
TRBV4-3	TRBJ1-5	ASSQSFSVMPRRPQH